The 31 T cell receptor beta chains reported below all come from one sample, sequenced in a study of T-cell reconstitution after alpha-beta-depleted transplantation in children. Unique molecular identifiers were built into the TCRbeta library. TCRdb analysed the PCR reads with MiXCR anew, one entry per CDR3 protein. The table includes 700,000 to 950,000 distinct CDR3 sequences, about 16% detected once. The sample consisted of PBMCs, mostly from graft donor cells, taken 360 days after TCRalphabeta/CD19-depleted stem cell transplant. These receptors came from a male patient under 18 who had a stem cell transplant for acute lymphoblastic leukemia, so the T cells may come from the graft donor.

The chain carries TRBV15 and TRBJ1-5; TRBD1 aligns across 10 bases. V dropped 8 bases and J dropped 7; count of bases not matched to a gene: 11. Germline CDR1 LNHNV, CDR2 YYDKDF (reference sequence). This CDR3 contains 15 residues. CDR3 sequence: CATRPGTGAAQPQHF. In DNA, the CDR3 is TGTGCCACCCGTCCCGGGACAGGGGCGGCGCAGCCCCAGCATTTT.

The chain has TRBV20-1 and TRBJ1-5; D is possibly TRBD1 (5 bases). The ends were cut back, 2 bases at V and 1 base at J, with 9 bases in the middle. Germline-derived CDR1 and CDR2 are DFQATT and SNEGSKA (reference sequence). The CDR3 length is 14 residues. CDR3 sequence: CSARQGLSNQPQHF. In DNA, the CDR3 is TGCAGTGCTAGACAGGGACTGAGCAATCAGCCCCAGCATTTT.

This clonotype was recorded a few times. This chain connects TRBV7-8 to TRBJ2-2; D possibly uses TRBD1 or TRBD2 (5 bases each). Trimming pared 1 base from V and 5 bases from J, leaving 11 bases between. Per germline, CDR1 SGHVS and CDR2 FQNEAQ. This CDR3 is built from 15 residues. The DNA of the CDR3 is TGTGCCAGCAGCTTAGAGGGACCAGCAACCGGGGAGCTGTTTTTT. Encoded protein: CASSLEGPATGELFF.

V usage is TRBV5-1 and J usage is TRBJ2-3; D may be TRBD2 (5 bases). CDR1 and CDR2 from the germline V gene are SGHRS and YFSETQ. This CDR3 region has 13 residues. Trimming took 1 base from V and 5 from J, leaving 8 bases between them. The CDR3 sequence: CASSLRTVDTQYF. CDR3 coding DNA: TGCGCCAGCAGCTTGCGGACTGTAGATACGCAGTATTTT.

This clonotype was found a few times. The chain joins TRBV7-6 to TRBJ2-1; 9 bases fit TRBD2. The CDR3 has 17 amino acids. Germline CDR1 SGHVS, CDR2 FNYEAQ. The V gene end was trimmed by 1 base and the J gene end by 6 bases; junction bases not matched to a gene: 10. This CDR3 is CASSLVVSSGAINEQFF. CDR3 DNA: TGTGCCAGCAGCTTAGTCGTATCTAGCGGGGCAATCAATGAGCAGTTCTTC.

The CDR3 region is CASSTGTGRDTQYF. The CDR3 DNA sequence: TGTGCCAGCAGCACCGGGACAGGGAGAGATACGCAGTATTTT. The chain combines TRBV3-1 with TRBJ2-3, with 9 bases matching TRBD1. The trim removed 5 bases at V and 5 bases at J, leaving 5 bases unmatched. CDR1 LGHDT and CDR2 YNNKEL come from the germline V gene (reference sequence). This CDR3 comprises 14 residues.

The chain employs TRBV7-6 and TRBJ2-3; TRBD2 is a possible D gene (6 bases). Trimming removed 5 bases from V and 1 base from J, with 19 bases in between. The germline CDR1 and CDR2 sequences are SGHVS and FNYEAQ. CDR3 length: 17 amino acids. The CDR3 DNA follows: TGTGCCAGCAGCCGGGTGGCCGGGACTTTAGGCACAGATACGCAGTATTTT. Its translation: CASSRVAGTLGTDTQYF.

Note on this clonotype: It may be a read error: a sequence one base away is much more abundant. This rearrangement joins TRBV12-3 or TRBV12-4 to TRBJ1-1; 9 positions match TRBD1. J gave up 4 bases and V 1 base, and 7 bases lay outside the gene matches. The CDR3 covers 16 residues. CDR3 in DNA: TGTGCCAGCAGTTTAGTGACAGGGGGGACGAGCACTGAAGCTTTCTTT. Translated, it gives CASSLVTGGTSTEAFF.

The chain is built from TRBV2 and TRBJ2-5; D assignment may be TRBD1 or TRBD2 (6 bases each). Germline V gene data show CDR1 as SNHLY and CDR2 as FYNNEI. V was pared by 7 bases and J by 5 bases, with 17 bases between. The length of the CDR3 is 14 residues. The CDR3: CASISGIGGETQYF. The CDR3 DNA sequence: TGTGCCAGCATATCAGGGATAGGGGGGGAGACCCAGTACTTC.

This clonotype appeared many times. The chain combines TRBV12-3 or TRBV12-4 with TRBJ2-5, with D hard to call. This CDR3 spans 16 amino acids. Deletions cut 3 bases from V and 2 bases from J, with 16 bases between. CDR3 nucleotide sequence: TGTGCCAGCAGTTTTCCATCTACTGACGGTCAAGAGACCCAGTACTTC. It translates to CASSFPSTDGQETQYF.

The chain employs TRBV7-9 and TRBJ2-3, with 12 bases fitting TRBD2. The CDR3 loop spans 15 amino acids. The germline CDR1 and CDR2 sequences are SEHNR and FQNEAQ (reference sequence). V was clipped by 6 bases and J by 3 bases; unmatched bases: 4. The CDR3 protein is CASRVTSGRTDTQYF. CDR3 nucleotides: TGTGCCAGCAGAGTAACTAGCGGGAGGACAGATACGCAGTATTTT.

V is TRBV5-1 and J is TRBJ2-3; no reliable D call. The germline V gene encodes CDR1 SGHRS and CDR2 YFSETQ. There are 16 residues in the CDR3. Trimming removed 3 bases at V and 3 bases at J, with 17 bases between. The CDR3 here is CASSSHVVEATDTQYF. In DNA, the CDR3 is TGCGCCAGCAGCTCCCACGTCGTAGAGGCGACAGATACGCAGTATTTT.

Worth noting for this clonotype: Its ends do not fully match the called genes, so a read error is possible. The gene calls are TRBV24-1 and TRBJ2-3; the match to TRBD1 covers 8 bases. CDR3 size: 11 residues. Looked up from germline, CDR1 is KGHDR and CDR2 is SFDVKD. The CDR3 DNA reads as TGTCCCACCCAGACAGGGGCAGAACAGTATTTT. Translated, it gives CPTQTGAEQYF.

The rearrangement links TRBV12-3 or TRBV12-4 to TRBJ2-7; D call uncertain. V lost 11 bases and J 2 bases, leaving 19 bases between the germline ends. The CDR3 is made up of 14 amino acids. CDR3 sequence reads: CASTSGLDAYEQYF. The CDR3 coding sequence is TGTGCCTCGACCTCTGGTCTCGATGCCTACGAGCAGTACTTC.

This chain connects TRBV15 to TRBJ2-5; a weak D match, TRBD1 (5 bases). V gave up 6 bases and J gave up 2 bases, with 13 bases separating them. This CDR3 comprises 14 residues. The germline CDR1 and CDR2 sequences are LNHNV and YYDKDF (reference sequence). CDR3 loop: CATRPGRAQETQYF. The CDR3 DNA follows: TGTGCCACCAGGCCAGGGCGCGCTCAAGAGACCCAGTACTTC.

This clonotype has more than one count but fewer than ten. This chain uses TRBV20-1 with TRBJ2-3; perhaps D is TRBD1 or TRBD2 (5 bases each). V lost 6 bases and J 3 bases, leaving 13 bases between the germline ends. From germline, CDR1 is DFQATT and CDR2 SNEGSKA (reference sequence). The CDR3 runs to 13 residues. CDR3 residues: CSANPGPTDTQYF. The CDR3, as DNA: TGCAGTGCCAATCCGGGGCCTACAGATACGCAGTATTTT.

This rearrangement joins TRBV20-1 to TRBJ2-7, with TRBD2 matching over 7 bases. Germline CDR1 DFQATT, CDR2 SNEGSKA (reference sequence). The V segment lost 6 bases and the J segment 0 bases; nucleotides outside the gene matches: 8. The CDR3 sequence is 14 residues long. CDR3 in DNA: TGCAGTGCATATCCTAGCGGTAGCTCCTACGAGCAGTACTTC. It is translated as CSAYPSGSSYEQYF.

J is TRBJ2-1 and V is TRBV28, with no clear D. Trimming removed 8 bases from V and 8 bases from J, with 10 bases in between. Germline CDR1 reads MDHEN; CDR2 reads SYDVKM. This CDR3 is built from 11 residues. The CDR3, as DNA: TGTGCCAGCGGGTATATGGATGAGCAGTTCTTC. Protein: CASGYMDEQFF.

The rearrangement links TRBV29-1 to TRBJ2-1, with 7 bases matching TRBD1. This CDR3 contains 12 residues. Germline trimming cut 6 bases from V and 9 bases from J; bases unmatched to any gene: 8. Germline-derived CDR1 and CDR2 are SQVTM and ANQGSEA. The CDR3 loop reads CSVGDRAGEQFF. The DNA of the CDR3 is TGCAGCGTCGGCGACAGGGCGGGTGAGCAGTTCTTC.

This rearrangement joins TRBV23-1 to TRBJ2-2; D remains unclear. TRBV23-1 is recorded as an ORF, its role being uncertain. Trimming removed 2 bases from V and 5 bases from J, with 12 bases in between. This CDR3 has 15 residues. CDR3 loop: CASSQRIGWTGELFF. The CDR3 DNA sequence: TGCGCCAGCAGTCAAAGGATAGGCTGGACCGGGGAGCTGTTTTTT.

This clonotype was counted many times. CDR3 in amino acids: CSVLGLAGSSYNEQFF. The CDR3 bases are TGCAGCGTTTTGGGACTAGCGGGAAGCTCCTACAATGAGCAGTTCTTC. The gene calls are TRBV29-1 and TRBJ2-1, with 13 bases fitting TRBD2. Unmatched junction bases numbered 4, after V lost 5 bases and J lost 0 bases. Per the germline V gene, CDR1 is SQVTM and CDR2 is ANQGSEA. The CDR3 is made up of 16 amino acids.

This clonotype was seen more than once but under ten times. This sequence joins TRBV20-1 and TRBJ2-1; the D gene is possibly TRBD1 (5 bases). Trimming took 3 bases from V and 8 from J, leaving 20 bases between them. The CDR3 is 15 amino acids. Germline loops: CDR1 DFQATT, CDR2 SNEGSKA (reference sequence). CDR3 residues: CSASPAGQLADEQFF. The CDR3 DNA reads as TGCAGTGCTAGTCCGGCAGGACAACTGGCAGATGAGCAGTTCTTC.

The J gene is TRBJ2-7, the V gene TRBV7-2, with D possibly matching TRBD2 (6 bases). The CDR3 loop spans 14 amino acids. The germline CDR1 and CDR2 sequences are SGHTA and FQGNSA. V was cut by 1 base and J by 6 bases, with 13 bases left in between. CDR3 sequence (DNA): TGTGCCAGCAGCTTAGTCGGGAGCCCACTCGAGCAGTACTTC. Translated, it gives CASSLVGSPLEQYF.

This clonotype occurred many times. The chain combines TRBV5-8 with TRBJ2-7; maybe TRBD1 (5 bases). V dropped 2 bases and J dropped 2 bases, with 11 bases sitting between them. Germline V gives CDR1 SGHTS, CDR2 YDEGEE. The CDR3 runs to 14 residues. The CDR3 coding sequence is TGTGCCAGCAGCTTCTGGGGCACAGCCTACGAGCAGTACTTC. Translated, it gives CASSFWGTAYEQYF.

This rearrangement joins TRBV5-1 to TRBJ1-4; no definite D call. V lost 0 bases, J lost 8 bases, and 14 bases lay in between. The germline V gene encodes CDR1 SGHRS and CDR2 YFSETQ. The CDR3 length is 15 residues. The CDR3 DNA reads TGCGCCAGCAGCTTGGTGGCCTCGGGAAAGGAAAAACTGTTTTTT. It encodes CASSLVASGKEKLFF.

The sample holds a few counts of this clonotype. The CDR3 spells CSARTGAYSGNTIYF. For the CDR3, the DNA is TGCAGTGCTAGGACAGGGGCCTACTCTGGAAACACCATATATTTT. The rearrangement links TRBV20-1 to TRBJ1-3, with TRBD1 matching 8 bases. CDR1 DFQATT and CDR2 SNEGSKA come from the germline V gene (reference sequence). This CDR3 has 15 residues. V lost 3 bases to trimming and J lost 0 bases; unmatched junction nucleotides: 4.

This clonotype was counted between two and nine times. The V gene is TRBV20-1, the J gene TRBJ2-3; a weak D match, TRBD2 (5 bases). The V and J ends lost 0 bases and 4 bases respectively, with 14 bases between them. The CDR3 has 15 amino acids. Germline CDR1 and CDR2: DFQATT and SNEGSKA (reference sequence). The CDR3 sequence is CSARDQEGVSDTQYF. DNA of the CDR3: TGCAGTGCTAGAGATCAAGAGGGAGTTTCAGATACGCAGTATTTT.

CDR3 region: CASSLSQMFAGYSYNEQFF. In DNA, the CDR3 is TGTGCCAGCAGCTTATCCCAGATGTTTGCGGGGTACTCCTACAATGAGCAGTTCTTC. The V gene is TRBV7-9, the J gene TRBJ2-1, with a possible D match to TRBD2 (6 bases). Germline CDR1 and CDR2: SEHNR and FQNEAQ (reference sequence). The CDR3 spans 19 residues. The V gene lost 2 bases and the J gene lost 0 bases, with 20 bases spanning the gap.

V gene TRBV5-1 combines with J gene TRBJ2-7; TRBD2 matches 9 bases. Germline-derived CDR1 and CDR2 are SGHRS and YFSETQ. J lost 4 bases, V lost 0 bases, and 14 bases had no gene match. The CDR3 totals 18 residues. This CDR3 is CASSLVAGARFSWYEQYF. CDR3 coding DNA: TGCGCCAGCAGCTTGGTAGCGGGAGCCAGGTTTTCGTGGTACGAGCAGTACTTC.

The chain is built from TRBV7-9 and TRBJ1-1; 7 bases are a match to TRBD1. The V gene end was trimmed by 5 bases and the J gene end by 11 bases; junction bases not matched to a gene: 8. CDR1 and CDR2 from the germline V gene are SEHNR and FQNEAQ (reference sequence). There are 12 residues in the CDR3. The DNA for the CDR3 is TGTGCCAGCAGCCCGGTACAGGGGTACGCTTTCTTT. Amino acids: CASSPVQGYAFF.

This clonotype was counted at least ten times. Here the CDR3 DNA reads TGTGCCAGCAGCGTCGCGAGCACAGATACGCAGTATTTT. As protein: CASSVASTDTQYF. V usage is TRBV9 and J usage is TRBJ2-3; D ambiguous. The CDR3 consists of 13 residues. Between the trimmed V and J ends, which lost 2 bases and 0 bases, there was a span of 4 bases. Germline V gene data show CDR1 as SGDLS and CDR2 as YYNGEE.